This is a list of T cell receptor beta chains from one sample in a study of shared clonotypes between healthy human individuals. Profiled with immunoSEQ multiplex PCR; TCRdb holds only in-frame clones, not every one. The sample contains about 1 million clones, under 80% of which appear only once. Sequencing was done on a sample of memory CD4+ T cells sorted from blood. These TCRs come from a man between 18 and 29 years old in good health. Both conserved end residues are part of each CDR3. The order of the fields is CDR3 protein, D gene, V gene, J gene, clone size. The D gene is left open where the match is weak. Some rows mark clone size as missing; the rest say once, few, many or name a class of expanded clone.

cdr3_aa: CASSMPSGNTIYF
d_call: NA
v_call: TRBV7-6
j_call: TRBJ1-3
clone_size: once

cdr3_aa: CASTGQVYNSPLHF
d_call: TRBD1
v_call: TRBV25-1
j_call: TRBJ1-6
clone_size: NA

cdr3_aa: CASSIDGFSGLAAYNEQFF
d_call: TRBD2
v_call: TRBV19
j_call: TRBJ2-1
clone_size: NA

cdr3_aa: CASSTRQGYYGYTF
d_call: TRBD1
v_call: TRBV19
j_call: TRBJ1-2
clone_size: NA

cdr3_aa: CACRSKNTEAFF
d_call: NA
v_call: TRBV30
j_call: TRBJ1-1
clone_size: NA

cdr3_aa: CASSVRGRDNEQFF
d_call: TRBD2
v_call: TRBV10-1
j_call: TRBJ2-1
clone_size: NA

cdr3_aa: CASSPYLREKLFF
d_call: NA
v_call: TRBV9
j_call: TRBJ1-4
clone_size: few

cdr3_aa: CASSPGRSNTEAFF
d_call: NA
v_call: TRBV18
j_call: TRBJ1-1
clone_size: NA

cdr3_aa: CASSSDYFGTDTQYF
d_call: NA
v_call: TRBV5-1
j_call: TRBJ2-3
clone_size: NA

cdr3_aa: CASSLISKSSYGYTF
d_call: NA
v_call: TRBV28
j_call: TRBJ1-2
clone_size: NA

cdr3_aa: CASNQRGGTDTQYF
d_call: NA
v_call: TRBV28
j_call: TRBJ2-3
clone_size: NA

cdr3_aa: CASSLANSSPNYGYTF
d_call: NA
v_call: TRBV7-8
j_call: TRBJ1-2
clone_size: NA

cdr3_aa: CAISGGTVYEQYF
d_call: TRBD1
v_call: TRBV10-3
j_call: TRBJ2-7
clone_size: NA

cdr3_aa: CASRRQREWNQPQHF
d_call: NA
v_call: TRBV7-3
j_call: TRBJ1-5
clone_size: few

cdr3_aa: CASSPHLAVSTDTQYF
d_call: TRBD2
v_call: TRBV4-2
j_call: TRBJ2-3
clone_size: NA

cdr3_aa: CASGPGQSTDTQYF
d_call: TRBD1
v_call: TRBV5-1
j_call: TRBJ2-3
clone_size: once

cdr3_aa: CASSEAPGIRETQYF
d_call: NA
v_call: TRBV2
j_call: TRBJ2-5
clone_size: NA

cdr3_aa: CASGRTVANEAFF
d_call: NA
v_call: TRBV6-5
j_call: TRBJ1-1
clone_size: NA